This passage covers 17 T cell receptor beta chains from one sample sequenced in a study of CD8 T cells in ankylosing spondylitis. In TCRdb, the 5' RACE reads were re-called with MiXCR into one record per CDR3 protein. The sample holds around 210,000 distinct CDR3 sequences, roughly 8.2% seen once. Sequencing was performed on blood, either unsorted or a sorted T cell fraction (not recorded which). Receptors originate from a female donor with ankylosing spondylitis or in good health (not recorded which).

The table lists this clonotype with many counts. The chain joins TRBV2 to TRBJ2-4, with TRBD1 matching 7 bases. The CDR3 length is 13 residues. Trimming removed 6 bases from V and 7 bases from J; junction bases left unmatched: 6. Germline V gene sequence: CDR1 SNHLY, CDR2 FYNNEI. CDR3 amino acids: CASSAGQVNIQYF. CDR3 nucleotide sequence: TGTGCCAGCAGCGCCGGACAGGTGAACATTCAGTACTTC.

This clonotype showed up many times. V and J are TRBV10-3 and TRBJ1-2; maybe TRBD1 (6 bases). This CDR3 spans 14 amino acids. V shed 4 bases and J shed 3 bases, with 12 bases lying between them. Germline-derived CDR1 and CDR2 are ENHRY and SYGVKD. CDR3 amino acids: CAISAGHPDYGYTF. For the CDR3, the DNA is TGTGCCATCAGTGCGGGACACCCGGACTATGGCTACACCTTC.

This clonotype was counted many times. The CDR3 DNA is TGTGCCAGCACCACCAGAGGGAGGATCCCGGGAGGTGAGCAGTTCTTC. Its protein product is CASTTRGRIPGGEQFF. The chain recombines TRBV6-2 or TRBV6-3 with TRBJ2-1; TRBD2 aligns across 7 bases. The junction had 18 bases not matched to a gene; V was cut back by 7 bases and J by 9 bases. Germline V gene data show CDR1 as MNHEY and CDR2 as SVGEGT. The CDR3 sequence is 16 residues long.

This clonotype was picked up many times. CDR3 DNA: TGTGCCAGCTCACCATCTGACAGCACAGATACGCAGTATTTT. Protein sequence: CASSPSDSTDTQYF. The chain employs TRBV18 and TRBJ2-3; D uncertain. Per the germline V gene, CDR1 is KGHSH and CDR2 is LQKENI. The V end was cut by 2 bases, the J end by 0 bases, with 6 bases between. CDR3 length: 14 amino acids.

This clonotype was counted many times. The genes are TRBV5-1 and TRBJ2-7; D gene ambiguous. Deletions cut 2 bases from V and 7 bases from J, with 10 bases between. The CDR3 is 12 residues long. CDR1 SGHRS and CDR2 YFSETQ come from the germline V gene. CDR3 loop: CASSLPSREQYF. CDR3 coding DNA: TGCGCCAGCAGCTTACCCTCTCGGGAGCAGTACTTC.

In this sample, this clonotype turned up many times. The V call is TRBV11-2, the J call TRBJ2-5, with a tentative D call TRBD1 (5 bases). The ends were cut back, 1 base at V and 5 bases at J, with 17 bases in the middle. CDR1 is SGHAT, CDR2 FQNNGV, per germline. This CDR3 contains 16 residues. The CDR3 loop reads CASSLAGPTLRETQYF. CDR3 DNA: TGTGCCAGCAGCTTAGCAGGGCCCACCCTTCGTGAGACCCAGTACTTC.

This clonotype was observed at least ten times. The chain links TRBV29-1 to TRBJ1-6, with TRBD1 matching over 8 bases. The CDR3 covers 13 residues. J gave up 10 bases and V 6 bases, and 8 bases lay outside the gene matches. Germline V CDR1 and CDR2: SQVTM, ANQGSEA. DNA of the CDR3: TGCAGCGTGCGGACAGGGCAAGGATCACCCCTCCACTTT. It is translated as CSVRTGQGSPLHF. Based on the CDR3 plus reference TRBV29-1 and TRBJ1-6, the full variable domain is SAVISQKPSRDICQRGTSLTIQCQVDSQVTMMFWYRQQPGQSLTLIATANQGSEATYESGFVIDKFPISRPNLTFSTLTVSNMSPEDSSIYLCSVRTGQGSPLHFGNGTRLTVT.

As for this clonotype: A read error may be the cause here, since a much bigger clone is one base away. The chain uses TRBV13 and TRBJ2-3; possibly TRBD1 for D (6 bases). The CDR3 is made up of 15 amino acids. Per germline, CDR1 PRHDT and CDR2 FYEKMQ (reference sequence). CDR3 DNA sequence: TGTGTCAGCAGCTACACAGGGATTAGCACAGATACGCAGTATTTT. Amino acid sequence: CVSSYTGISTDTQYF.

This clonotype appeared many times. V usage is TRBV5-1 and J usage is TRBJ2-1, with D possibly being TRBD2 (5 bases). V dropped 3 bases and J dropped 0 bases, with 13 bases sitting between them. Germline lookup yields CDR1 SGHRS and CDR2 YFSETQ. The CDR3 is made up of 16 amino acids. The CDR3 reads CASSWVTIFSYNEQFF. CDR3 DNA sequence: TGCGCCAGCAGCTGGGTGACTATTTTCTCCTACAATGAGCAGTTCTTC.

Many counts were recorded for this clonotype. An end of the junction does not agree with germline; a read error may underlie this. The chain couples TRBV4-1 to TRBJ2-1; 14 nucleotides align to TRBD2. The CDR3 extends over 18 amino acids. Germline V CDR1 and CDR2: MGHRA, YSYEKL. The CDR3 sequence is CASRQGTGLAGVPDEQFF. The CDR3, as DNA: TGCGCCAGCAGACAAGGAACGGGACTAGCGGGGGTCCCCGATGAGCAGTTCTTC.

Ten or more counts support this clonotype. The chain joins TRBV6-2 or TRBV6-3 to TRBJ2-1, with 8 bases that match TRBD2. Looked up from germline, CDR1 is MNHEY and CDR2 is SVGEGT. The CDR3 contains 18 residues. Germline trimming cut 2 bases from V and 7 bases from J; bases unmatched to any gene: 16. For the CDR3, the DNA is TGTGCCAGCAGTTACGCATTAGGCATGCGGGAGGCTTCGAATGAGCAGTTCTTC. As protein: CASSYALGMREASNEQFF.

This clonotype came up many times. The rearrangement uses TRBV7-6 and TRBJ1-1; TRBD1 agrees at 7 bases. CDR1 is SGHVS, CDR2 FNYEAQ, per germline. The CDR3 length is 15 residues. V lost 4 bases and J lost 4; bases outside the gene matches: 9. The CDR3 DNA follows: TGTGCCAGCAGCTCCCAAACAGGGGTGAGCACTGAAGCTTTCTTT. Translated: CASSSQTGVSTEAFF.

The CDR3 loop reads CASSLVLWVAGGPDTQYF. The CDR3 region has the DNA TGTGCCAGCAGCTTAGTCCTCTGGGTAGCGGGAGGGCCAGATACGCAGTATTTT. The chain joins TRBV11-2 to TRBJ2-3, with 11 bases aligning to TRBD2. V lost 1 base to trimming and J lost 4 bases; unmatched junction nucleotides: 10. Germline V lookup: CDR1 SGHAT, CDR2 FQNNGV. This CDR3 is 18 amino acids long.

This clonotype was seen many times. J is TRBJ2-5 and V is TRBV20-1; possibly TRBD1 for D (5 bases). CDR1 is DFQATT, CDR2 SNEGSKA, per germline (reference sequence). Trimming removed 0 bases at V and 1 base at J, with 12 bases between. CDR3 length: 15 amino acids. CDR3 sequence: CSARDGAFVQETQYF. As DNA, the CDR3 is TGCAGTGCTAGAGATGGGGCATTCGTCCAAGAGACCCAGTACTTC.

This clonotype was seen ten or more times. The chain has TRBV20-1 and TRBJ2-2; 12 bases agree with TRBD2. The CDR3 extends over 14 amino acids. The junction had 4 bases not matched to a gene; V was cut back by 5 bases and J by 6 bases. CDR1 DFQATT and CDR2 SNEGSKA come from the germline V gene (reference sequence). As DNA, the CDR3 is TGCAGTGCTGCGACTAGCGGGAGCGCCGGGGAGCTGTTTTTT. Translating it yields CSAATSGSAGELFF.

This clonotype has just a few counts. This chain links TRBV3-1 with TRBJ2-1; D unclear. The germline V gene encodes CDR1 LGHDT and CDR2 YNNKEL (reference sequence). The V end was cut by 2 bases, the J end by 6 bases, with 11 bases between. The CDR3 spans 14 residues. The CDR3 region is CASSQQPTFNEQFF. The CDR3 DNA is TGTGCCAGCAGCCAACAGCCTACCTTCAATGAGCAGTTCTTC.

This clonotype was seen ten or more times. The genes are TRBV6-1 and TRBJ2-2; possibly TRBD2 for D (5 bases). Trimming left V 6 bases short and J 8 bases short, with 13 bases between. The germline V gene encodes CDR1 MNHNS and CDR2 SASEGT. CDR3 length equals 13 residues. The CDR3 sequence: CASSLGEYGELFF. CDR3 bases: TGTGCCAGCAGCCTTGGGGAGTATGGGGAGCTGTTTTTT.